The 29 T cell receptor beta chains reported below all come from one sample, sequenced in a study of spatial heterogeneity in lung cancer. Broader study findings: Expanded intratumoral alpha and beta TCR counts tracked tumor mutation counts.

No antigen has been assigned to these receptors. TCRdb re-derived calls from the 5' RACE reads in MiXCR, one entry per CDR3 protein. The profile covers under 8,000 distinct CDR3 sequences, with 6.5% to 8% appearing a single time and around 10% taken by the ten largest. The sample's time point: sample taken at primary tumor resection. This sample comprised lung tumor tissue, obtained at surgery. These TCRs come from a male donor with early-stage non-small cell lung cancer.

This clonotype counts as medium-sized. The CDR3 spells CASSEGQGRPAVFF. The CDR3, as DNA: TGCGCCAGCTCGGAGGGACAGGGCCGGCCCGCCGTTTTCTTT. The chain carries TRBV10-2 and TRBJ1-1, with 9 bases matching TRBD1. Trimming cost V 8 bases and J 13 bases; bases outside gene matches: 17. There are 14 residues in the CDR3. The germline V gene has CDR1 WSHSY and CDR2 SAAADI.

Ten or more counts support this clonotype. This chain connects TRBV6-5 to TRBJ1-1; D is uncertain. The CDR3 spans 14 residues. V was cut by 2 bases and J by 1 base, with 8 bases left in between. Germline assignment: CDR1 MNHEY and CDR2 SVGAGI. The CDR3 loop is CASSYTDKNTEAFF. CDR3 DNA sequence: TGTGCCAGCAGTTACACAGACAAGAACACTGAAGCTTTCTTT.

By sample fraction, this clonotype is medium-sized. The rearrangement links TRBV30 to TRBJ2-5; D is possibly TRBD2 (5 bases). The ends were cut back, 0 bases at V and 5 bases at J, with 10 bases in the middle. The CDR3 covers 13 residues. Per germline, CDR1 GTSNPN and CDR2 SVGIG (reference sequence). The CDR3 reads CAWSVLGGETQYF. The CDR3 DNA reads as TGTGCCTGGAGTGTCCTAGGAGGCGAGACCCAGTACTTC.

This clonotype ranks as medium-sized. The chain carries TRBV3-1 and TRBJ2-3; 8 bases fit TRBD2. V lost 4 bases, J lost 4 bases, and 7 bases stayed unmatched. The germline V gene encodes CDR1 LGHDT and CDR2 YNNKEL (reference sequence). This CDR3 is built from 15 residues. The CDR3 sequence: CASSPSGTRPDTQYF. CDR3 nucleotides: TGTGCCAGCAGCCCCTCCGGGACTAGGCCAGATACGCAGTATTTT.

This clonotype was seen at least ten times. The V and J genes are TRBV6-6 and TRBJ2-7; 9 bases are shared with TRBD2. The germline V gene has CDR1 MNHNY and CDR2 SVGAGI (reference sequence). This CDR3 has 16 residues. Trimming removed 2 bases from V and 1 base from J; junction bases left unmatched: 6. The CDR3 spells CASSYGASGTSYEQYF. DNA for the CDR3: TGTGCCAGCAGTTACGGGGCTAGCGGGACTTCCTACGAGCAGTACTTC.

This clonotype was counted ten times or more. V and J are TRBV18 and TRBJ1-5; TRBD1 aligns across 10 bases. V trimming: 2 bases; J trimming: 3 bases; junction bases outside the gene matches: 4. This CDR3 has 16 residues. Germline V lookup: CDR1 KGHSH, CDR2 LQKENI. The CDR3 nucleotides are TGTGCCAGCTCACCAACCGGGACAGGGGTCAATCAGCCCCAGCATTTT. It codes for CASSPTGTGVNQPQHF.

In its sample, this clonotype is medium-sized (0.01 to 0.1%). The V and J genes are TRBV4-2 and TRBJ1-1; D may be TRBD1 (5 bases). The CDR3 spans 17 residues. V lost 0 bases to trimming and J lost 4 bases, with 18 bases between them. From germline, CDR1 is LGHNA and CDR2 YNFKEQ. The CDR3 coding sequence is TGTGCCAGCAGCCAAGATTGGCAGGGCCCCCTGGCCACTGAAGCTTTCTTT. It encodes CASSQDWQGPLATEAFF.

The V call is TRBV12-3 or TRBV12-4, the J call TRBJ2-3; TRBD2 agrees at 12 bases. The junction had 8 bases not matched to a gene; V was cut back by 6 bases and J by 4 bases. CDR3 size: 16 residues. The CDR3 loop reads CASRPRLAGAADTQYF. The CDR3 DNA follows: TGTGCCAGCAGGCCCCGACTAGCGGGAGCCGCAGATACGCAGTATTTT.

This clonotype is classed as medium-sized. The chain employs TRBV6-4 and TRBJ1-6; tentatively, D is TRBD1 (6 bases). CDR1 and CDR2 (germline): MRHNA, SNTAGT. This CDR3 has 15 residues. The germline V and J ends were trimmed by 4 bases and 8 bases, with 15 bases remaining between them. CDR3 amino acids: CASSAGGGPHSPLHF. In DNA form, the CDR3 reads TGTGCCAGCAGTGCGGGGGGCGGCCCGCATTCACCCCTCCACTTT.

This clonotype was detected ten times or more. The chain carries TRBV7-2 and TRBJ1-2; TRBD1 might be the D (5 bases). Trimming left V 0 bases short and J 2 bases short, with 7 bases between. The CDR3 is 14 residues long. Looked up from germline, CDR1 is SGHTA and CDR2 is FQGNSA. CDR3 sequence (DNA): TGTGCCAGCAGCTTAGCCCGACAGAACTATGGCTACACCTTC. Translated, it gives CASSLARQNYGYTF.

This clonotype came up many times. The rearrangement uses TRBV28 and TRBJ1-5; possible D gene TRBD1, 6 bases. V was clipped by 5 bases and J by 6 bases, with 14 bases between them. The CDR3 covers 14 residues. Germline V gene sequence: CDR1 MDHEN, CDR2 SYDVKM. The CDR3 sequence: CASSKLGGGQPQHF. The DNA for the CDR3 is TGTGCCAGCAGTAAATTAGGGGGGGGTCAGCCCCAGCATTTT.

With regard to this clonotype: The junction and the germline gene differ at one end; a read error may be behind it. The rearrangement links TRBV6-6 to TRBJ2-2; D possibly corresponds to TRBD2 (5 bases). Looked up from germline, CDR1 is MNHNY and CDR2 is SVGAGI (reference sequence). This CDR3 is built from 10 residues. The CDR3 nucleotides read TGTGCCACCTACACCGGGGAGCTGCTTTTT. As protein: CATYTGELLF.

This clonotype was seen ten or more times. The chain couples TRBV6-6 to TRBJ1-5; TRBD1 might be the D (6 bases). V lost 8 bases and J lost 0, with 14 bases in between. Per the germline V gene, CDR1 is MNHNY and CDR2 is SVGAGI (reference sequence). The CDR3 runs to 15 residues. The CDR3 region is CASRHRAFSNQPQHF. The CDR3 DNA reads TGTGCCAGCCGCCACAGGGCCTTTAGCAATCAGCCCCAGCATTTT.

This clonotype appeared many times. The chain has TRBV6-1 and TRBJ2-2, with a possible D match to TRBD2 (5 bases). Per germline, CDR1 MNHNS and CDR2 SASEGT. This CDR3 spans 15 amino acids. Between the trimmed V and J ends, which lost 3 bases and 4 bases, there was a span of 12 bases. CDR3 DNA sequence: TGTGCCAGCAGTGAGGCGGGCGGAAGCACCGGGGAGCTGTTTTTT. Translation: CASSEAGGSTGELFF.

This clonotype is labeled medium-sized (0.01 to 0.1%). The chain couples TRBV6-5 to TRBJ2-3; 11 bases fit TRBD1. Germline trimming cut 5 bases from V and 4 bases from J; bases unmatched to any gene: 5. The CDR3 has 15 residues. CDR1 and CDR2 from the germline V gene are MNHEY and SVGAGI. The CDR3 coding sequence is TGTGCCAGCAGTACCGGGACAGGGGGTCCAGATACGCAGTATTTT. Protein: CASSTGTGGPDTQYF.

By its share, this clonotype is medium-sized. The J gene is TRBJ2-7, the V gene TRBV12-3 or TRBV12-4; 8 nucleotides agree with TRBD2. Unmatched junction bases numbered 4, after V lost 5 bases and J lost 1 base. The CDR3 runs to 14 residues. The CDR3 protein is CASSLTGGSYEQYF. The CDR3, as DNA: TGTGCCAGCAGTCTGACGGGGGGGTCCTACGAGCAGTACTTC.

By share of the sample, this clonotype is medium-sized. The chain couples TRBV20-1 to TRBJ2-6; 8 nucleotides line up with TRBD2. There are 16 residues in the CDR3. V lost 4 bases to trimming and J lost 1 base; unmatched junction nucleotides: 6. The germline V gene has CDR1 DFQATT and CDR2 SNEGSKA (reference sequence). CDR3 nucleotides: TGCAGTGCTACGGCCGGGACTAGTTCTGGGGCCAACGTCCTGACTTTC. Its protein product is CSATAGTSSGANVLTF.

Ten or more counts support this clonotype. Here the CDR3 DNA reads TGTGCCAGCAGTTTTGGAGAGAATGAGCAGTTCTTC. This gives the protein CASSFGENEQFF. The chain carries TRBV12-3 or TRBV12-4 and TRBJ2-1; D uncertain. The CDR3 runs to 12 residues. V lost 3 bases and J 7 bases, leaving 7 bases between the germline ends.

This clonotype showed up many times. The chain has TRBV29-1 and TRBJ1-2, with D possibly matching TRBD1 (5 bases). Trimming pared 3 bases from V and 5 bases from J, leaving 16 bases between. The CDR3 is 14 amino acids. Germline V gene sequence: CDR1 SQVTM, CDR2 ANQGSEA. The CDR3 DNA follows: TGCAGCGTTGATGTATCGGGACGGCGTTATGGCTACACCTTC. Its protein product is CSVDVSGRRYGYTF.

This clonotype is medium-sized (0.01 to 0.1%) within its sample. The chain joins TRBV28 to TRBJ1-5; D perhaps matches TRBD1 (6 bases). V lost 9 bases and J lost 0, with 15 bases in between. This CDR3 spans 15 amino acids. Germline assignment: CDR1 MDHEN and CDR2 SYDVKM. The CDR3 sequence is CASTPGGPSNQPQHF. The CDR3 bases are TGTGCCAGTACTCCGGGGGGCCCTAGCAATCAGCCCCAGCATTTT.

This clonotype is labeled as medium-sized. V is TRBV7-9 and J is TRBJ2-3, with 10 nucleotides matching TRBD1. The CDR3 runs to 17 residues. Germline V lookup: CDR1 SEHNR, CDR2 FQNEAQ (reference sequence). Trimming removed 2 bases from V and 1 base from J; junction bases left unmatched: 6. For the CDR3, the DNA is TGTGCCAGCAGCTTACTGTGGGACAGGGGAGGCACAGATACGCAGTATTTT. Its protein product is CASSLLWDRGGTDTQYF.

This clonotype qualifies as medium-sized. This chain uses TRBV2 with TRBJ2-2; perhaps TRBD2 as D (5 bases). The CDR3 runs 13 residues. Germline CDR1 and CDR2: SNHLY and FYNNEI. V lost 2 bases to trimming and J lost 7 bases, with 8 bases between them. The CDR3 sequence is CASSEREIGELFF. The CDR3, as DNA: TGTGCCAGCAGTGAAAGGGAGATCGGGGAGCTGTTTTTT.

This clonotype counts as medium-sized. V and J are TRBV20-1 and TRBJ2-7, with TRBD1 matching 7 bases. The CDR3 consists of 12 residues. Looked up from germline, CDR1 is DFQATT and CDR2 is SNEGSKA (reference sequence). V gave up 6 bases and J gave up 4 bases; unmatched junction bases: 6. CDR3 sequence: CSARDSLYEQYF. CDR3 DNA: TGCAGTGCAAGGGACAGCCTGTACGAGCAGTACTTC.

This clonotype was seen ten or more times. This sequence joins TRBV19 and TRBJ1-5, with TRBD1 identical over 10 bases. CDR1 and CDR2 from the germline V gene are LNHDA and SQIVND (reference sequence). V was clipped by 6 bases and J by 4 bases; unmatched bases: 9. This CDR3 is built from 16 residues. The CDR3 is CASSKTDRGQNQPQHF. The DNA for the CDR3 is TGTGCCAGTAGCAAGACCGACAGGGGGCAAAATCAGCCCCAGCATTTT.

This clonotype was observed at least ten times. The rearrangement links TRBV7-9 to TRBJ2-1; 7 bases align to TRBD1. V gave up 2 bases and J gave up 2 bases; unmatched junction bases: 6. CDR1 and CDR2 from the germline V gene are SEHNR and FQNEAQ (reference sequence). The CDR3 is made up of 16 amino acids. The CDR3 DNA is TGTGCCAGCAGCTTAAACACAGGGGCTACCTACAATGAGCAGTTCTTC. This gives the protein CASSLNTGATYNEQFF. The whole variable domain, filled in from reference TRBV7-9 and TRBJ2-1, reads DTGVSQNPRHKITKRGQNVTFRCDPISEHNRLYWYRQTLGQGPEFLTYFQNEAQLEKSRLLSDRFSAERPKGSFSTLEIQRTEQGDSAMYLCASSLNTGATYNEQFFGPGTRLTVL.

This clonotype was seen at least ten times. The chain is built from TRBV21-1 and TRBJ1-2. TRBV21-1 is listed as a pseudogene. The CDR3 has 19 amino acids. The CDR3 DNA reads TGTGCCAGCAGCAGAATGAGAAAACTACCAGGGAGTTGGTACTATGGCTACACCTTC. Translated: CASSRMRKLPGSWYYGYTF.

This clonotype was recorded many times. This chain links TRBV6-6 with TRBJ2-7; D gene uncertain. Germline CDR1 MNHNY, CDR2 SVGAGI (reference sequence). This CDR3 spans 14 amino acids. V was clipped by 2 bases and J by 5 bases, with 13 bases between them. CDR3 DNA sequence: TGTGCCAGCAGTTACGAGGTGGTCCCCAACGAGCAGTACTTC. Its translation: CASSYEVVPNEQYF.

This clonotype has at least ten counts. V gene TRBV12-3 or TRBV12-4 combines with J gene TRBJ1-5, with D perhaps TRBD1 (6 bases). V lost 5 bases, J lost 1 base, and 18 bases lay in between. The CDR3 runs to 17 residues. The CDR3, as DNA: TGTGCCAGCAGTCGTCAGGGGTTACTCGGGAGCAATCAGCCCCAGCATTTT. Its translation is CASSRQGLLGSNQPQHF.

This clonotype is deemed medium-sized. The chain employs TRBV11-2 and TRBJ1-2; TRBD1 is a possible D gene (5 bases). This CDR3 has 18 residues. Germline V gives CDR1 SGHAT, CDR2 FQNNGV. Trimming removed 4 bases at V and 5 bases at J, with 26 bases between. The CDR3 DNA follows: TGTGCCAGCAGCTCTTACGGGAGCCCCGGGGCCCAGAATTATGGCTACACCTTC. Translated: CASSSYGSPGAQNYGYTF.